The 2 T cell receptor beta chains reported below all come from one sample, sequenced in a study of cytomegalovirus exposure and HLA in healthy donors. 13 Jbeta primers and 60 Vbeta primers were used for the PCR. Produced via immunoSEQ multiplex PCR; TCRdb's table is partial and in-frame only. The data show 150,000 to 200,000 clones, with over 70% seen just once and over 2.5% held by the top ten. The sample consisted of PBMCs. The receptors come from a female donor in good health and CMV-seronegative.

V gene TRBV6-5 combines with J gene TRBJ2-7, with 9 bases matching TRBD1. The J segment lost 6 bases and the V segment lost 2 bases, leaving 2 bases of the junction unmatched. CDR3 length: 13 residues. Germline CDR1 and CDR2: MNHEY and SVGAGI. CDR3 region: CASSYRDRAEQYF. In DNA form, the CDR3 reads TGTGCCAGCAGTTACCGGGACAGGGCCGAGCAGTACTTC.

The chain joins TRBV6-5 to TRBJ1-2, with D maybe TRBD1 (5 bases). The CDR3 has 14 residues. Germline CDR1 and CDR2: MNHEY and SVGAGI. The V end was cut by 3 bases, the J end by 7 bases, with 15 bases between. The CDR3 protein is CASSYQGRTFGYTF. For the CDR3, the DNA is TGTGCCAGCAGTTATCAGGGTAGGACGTTTGGCTACACCTTC.